These T cell receptor delta chains were read from a single sample in a study of gamma-delta T cells after stem cell transplantation. TCRdb re-called the RT-PCR reads through CATT. The sample contains thousands of delta-chain clones, roughly 17% of which appear only once. Sequencing was performed on gamma-delta T cells. The receptors were gathered from a human donor. It is not recorded whose cells these are; they may come from a transplant donor. Each CDR3 is given with its conserved first and last residue. The D gene is left open where the match is weak. The size of a clone is reported for some rows only, either as once, few or many, or as a class for expanded clones.

V	D	size	J	CDR3	DNA
TRDV2	TRDD3	few	TRDJ1	CACDNLLLGDTGLADKLIF	TGTGCCTGTGATAATCTACTACTGGGGGATACTGGGCTTGCCGATAAACTCATCTTT
TRDV2	TRDD3	medium-sized	TRDJ3	CACDEPSVLGDKNPSSWDTRQMFF	TGTGCCTGTGACGAACCTTCGGTACTGGGGGACAAAAACCCTAGCTCCTGGGACACCCGACAGATGTTTTTC
TRDV2	TRDD3	NA	TRDJ1	CACDPILRPPVLGDKTDKLIF	TGTGCCTGTGACCCTATTCTTAGGCCCCCTGTACTGGGGGATAAAACCGATAAACTCATCTTT
TRDV2	TRDD3	few	TRDJ1	CACDTLGVENTDKLIF	TGTGCCTGTGACACCCTGGGGGTCGAGAACACCGATAAACTCATCTTT
TRDV2	NA	large	TRDJ1	CACDPIPAEGLKLIF	TGTGCCTGTGATCCTATCCCGGCGGAGGGACTTAAACTCATCTTT
TRDV2	NA	NA	TRDJ1	CACDALLGSNTDKLIF	TGTGCCTGTGACGCCTTACTGGGCAGTAACACCGATAAACTCATCTTT
TRDV2	NA	NA	TRDJ1	CACDTIGGRRTDKLIF	TGTGCCTGTGACACCATCGGGGGTAGGAGAACCGATAAACTCATCTTT
TRDV2	NA	NA	TRDJ1	CACDTALVTDKLIF	TGTGCTTGTGACACCGCACTGGTCACCGATAAACTCATCTTT
TRDV2	TRDD3	NA	TRDJ2	CACDTVGGRIAQLFF	TGTGCCTGTGACACCGTTGGGGGACGTATAGCACAACTCTTCTTT
TRDV2	TRDD3	few	TRDJ3	CACDTAGGYASNTRQMFF	TGTGCCTGTGACACCGCTGGGGGATACGCTTCGAACACCCGACAGATGTTTTTC
TRDV2	TRDD3	NA	TRDJ1	CACDTIQGSYLPLGDTRDKLIF	TGTGCCTGTGACACTATTCAGGGGTCCTACCTTCCGCTGGGGGATACGCGTGATAAACTCATCTTT
TRDV2	TRDD2	NA	TRDJ1	CACDSLPTATGADTDKLIF	TGTGCCTGTGACAGCCTTCCTACCGCAACTGGGGCCGACACCGATAAACTCATCTTT
TRDV2	TRDD3	NA	TRDJ1	CAASILGDYPRIYTDKLIF	TGTGCCGCCTCTATACTGGGGGATTACCCCCGGATTTACACCGATAAACTCATCTTT
TRDV2	TRDD3	once	TRDJ1	CACDSVLGDTLYTDKLIF	TGTGCCTGTGACTCTGTCCTGGGGGATACGCTGTACACCGATAAACTCATCTTT
TRDV2	TRDD3	few	TRDJ3	CACDTVSTGDTWDTRQMFF	TGTGCCTGTGACACCGTTTCTACGGGGGATACTTGGGACACCCGACAGATGTTTTTC
TRDV2	TRDD3	few	TRDJ1	CACDVISPAGGSELPYTDKLIF	TGTGCCTGTGACGTTATATCCCCCGCTGGGGGATCAGAATTACCGTACACCGATAAACTCATCTTT
TRDV2	TRDD3	NA	TRDJ1	CACDYTGGRQGRLIF	TGTGCCTGTGACTATACTGGGGGCCGTCAAGGTCGGCTCATCTTT
TRDV2	TRDD3	medium-sized	TRDJ1	CACDTVTGGSSYTDKLIF	TGTGCCTGTGACACGGTGACTGGGGGATCCTCGTACACCGATAAACTCATCTTT
TRDV2	TRDD3	few	TRDJ1	CACDSILGDPDKLIF	TGTGCCTGTGACTCAATACTGGGGGACCCCGATAAACTCATCTTT
TRDV2	NA	few	TRDJ3	CACDTGPGGASSWDTRQMFF	TGTGCCTGTGACACCGGTCCCGGGGGCGCGAGCTCCTGGGACACCCGACAGATGTTTTTC
TRDV2	TRDD3	few	TRDJ1	CACDPLGDTKGDKLIF	TGTGCCTGTGACCCACTGGGGGATACAAAGGGCGATAAACTCATCTTT
TRDV2	TRDD3	NA	TRDJ1	CACDTVLGKTDKLIF	TGTGCCTGTGACACCGTACTGGGGAAAACCGATAAACTCATCTTT
TRDV2	TRDD3	few	TRDJ1	CACDPGTLGDRRGNTDKLIF	TGTGCCTGTGACCCGGGAACACTGGGGGACCGAAGAGGAAACACCGATAAACTCATCTTT
TRDV2	TRDD3	large	TRDJ3	CACDTASTGGLVSWDTRQMFF	TGTGCCTGTGACACGGCAAGTACTGGGGGTCTTGTCTCCTGGGACACCCGACAGATGTTTTTC
TRDV2	TRDD3	NA	TRDJ1	CACDTVLGDGARTDKLIF	TGTGCCTGTGACACCGTACTGGGGGATGGGGCCCGGACCGATAAACTCATCTTT
TRDV2	NA	NA	TRDJ3	CACDSGMGQGSWDTRQMFF	TGTGCCTGTGACAGTGGGATGGGCCAGGGCTCCTGGGACACCCGACAGATGTTTTTC
TRDV2	TRDD3	few	TRDJ3	CACDSTGDSPSSWDTRQMFF	TGTGCCTGTGACAGTACTGGGGATTCTCCTAGCTCCTGGGACACCCGACAGATGTTTTTC
TRDV2	NA	large	TRDJ3	CACDTVLGGWDTRQMFF	TGTGCCTGTGACACAGTACTGGGAGGCTGGGACACCCGACAGATGTTTTTC
TRDV2	TRDD3	medium-sized	TRDJ1	CACDRLTPSSLLGDTSIDKLIF	TGTGCCTGTGACAGACTGACCCCCTCTTCATTACTGGGGGATACTTCCATCGATAAACTCATCTTT
TRDV2	TRDD3	few	TRDJ1	CACDTLTGDLNTDKLIF	TGTGCCTGTGACACTCTTACTGGGGATCTAAACACCGATAAACTCATCTTT
TRDV2	TRDD3	NA	TRDJ3	CACDTLGDTRRDTRQMFF	TGTGCCTGTGACACCTTGGGGGATACGCGCCGGGACACCCGACAGATGTTTTTC
TRDV2	TRDD3	few	TRDJ3	CACDPVLGDTGNPRQMFF	TGTGCCTGTGACCCTGTACTGGGGGATACTGGGAACCCCCGACAGATGTTTTTC
TRDV2	TRDD3	NA	TRDJ2	CACDTVDWGIRRPSLTAQLFF	TGTGCCTGTGACACCGTCGACTGGGGGATACGGAGGCCTTCTTTGACAGCACAACTCTTCTTT
TRDV2	TRDD3	NA	TRDJ1	CACDTVGSTGDKADKLIF	TGTGCCTGTGACACCGTTGGATCGACCGGGGATAAGGCCGATAAACTCATCTTT
TRDV2	TRDD3	NA	TRDJ1	CACDPLGDTISDKLIF	TGTGCCTGTGACCCACTGGGGGATACCATCTCCGATAAACTCATCTTT
TRDV2	TRDD3	few	TRDJ1	CACDNAASGGSYTDKLIF	TGTGCCTGTGACAACGCGGCTTCTGGGGGATCGTACACCGATAAACTCATCTTT
TRDV2	NA	NA	TRDJ3	CACDTLEATVSGLVGSWDTRQMFF	TGTGCCTGTGACACGCTGGAGGCTACTGTCAGTGGTTTAGTGGGATCCTGGGACACCCGACAGATGTTTTTC
TRDV2	TRDD3	few	TRDJ1	CACELLGDTYTDKLIF	TGTGCCTGTGAGTTACTGGGGGATACTTACACCGATAAACTCATCTTT
TRDV2	NA	NA	TRDJ1	CACDTVTGSGDKLIF	TGTGCCTGTGACACCGTTACTGGGTCGGGGGATAAACTCATCTTT
TRDV2	NA	few	TRDJ1	CACDTVVRYLYTDKLIF	TGTGCCTGTGACACCGTCGTACGGTACCTTTACACCGATAAACTCATCTTT
TRDV2	TRDD3	NA	TRDJ1	CACGTGDWGTTDKLIF	TGTGCCTGTGGCACCGGGGACTGGGGGACAACCGATAAACTCATCTTT
TRDV2	NA	NA	TRDJ1	CACDTLGTPYTDKLIF	TGTGCCTGCGACACCCTGGGGACACCATACACCGATAAACTCATCTTT
TRDV2	NA	NA	TRDJ1	CACDTVGMPQLDKLIF	TGTGCCTGTGACACCGTGGGGATGCCCCAATTGGATAAACTCATCTTT
TRDV2	TRDD3	NA	TRDJ1	CACDTVTRLVDTLQSDTLIF	TGTGCCTGTGACACAGTCACCAGGCTGGTGGATACGCTACAGTCCGATACACTCATCTTT
TRDV2	TRDD3	NA	TRDJ1	CACDEILGDGPKIHTDTLIF	TGTGCCTGTGACGAGATACTGGGGGATGGACCAAAAATCCACACCGATACACTCATCTTT